A few counts support the clone carrying this TCR beta chain. Its antigen is currently unknown. This entry belongs to a study of response to subunit inactivated influenza vaccine. Study-wide results and limits: It was suggested by the authors that few new T cells are recruited by each seasonal influenza vaccination.

MiXCR, applied by TCRdb to the RT-PCR reads, yields one record per CDR3 protein. The sample has 500,000 or so distinct CDR3 sequences, approximately 15% seen once. Per germline, CDR1 SGHTA and CDR2 FQGNSA. The CDR3 consists of 13 residues. V lost 0 bases, J lost 11 bases, and 13 bases lay in between. This chain connects TRBV7-2 to TRBJ1-1; TRBD1 is a possible D gene (5 bases). This receptor was identified in a man aged 50 to 75 who received an inactivated influenza vaccine. The specimen was CD4+ T cells sorted from PBMCs, collected roughly 24 months after vaccination. The chain's CDR3 is CASSLASGARAFF. DNA for the CDR3: TGTGCCAGCAGCTTAGCCAGCGGGGCCCGGGCTTTCTTT.